Shown below are 19 T cell receptor beta chains from a single sample sequenced in a study of beta chain features in type 1 diabetes. Study results and caveats: Shorter TCRB CDR3s, moderately but significantly so, marked every one of the four CD4+ subsets in Type 1 diabetes patients.

These TCRs' antigens remain unknown. Reverse transcription of all isolated RNA meant that expressed TCRB transcripts were sequenced. Only in-frame clones appear in the TCRdb table, and some are missing; sequencing was by immunoSEQ multiplex PCR. Counted here are more than 300,000 clones, around 9.7% occurring once; the ten biggest clones make up less than 1.2%. Material for sequencing was central memory CD4+ T cells from blood. The source of these receptors is a man in his thirties or forties with type 1 diabetes.

The chain carries TRBV6-6 and TRBJ2-7; weak D call: TRBD1 (6 bases). The V end lost 5 bases, the J end lost 3 bases, and 11 bases lay between the germline ends. This CDR3 comprises 13 residues. Germline V gene sequence: CDR1 MNHNY, CDR2 SVGAGI (reference sequence). CDR3 DNA sequence: TGTGCCAGCAGTAACAGGGCCATCTACGAGCAGTACTTC. The encoded protein is CASSNRAIYEQYF.

Only a few counts were recorded for this clone. The genes are TRBV5-1 and TRBJ2-1, with D tentatively TRBD1 (6 bases). V lost 4 bases to trimming and J lost 6 bases, with 14 bases between them. Per germline, CDR1 SGHRS and CDR2 YFSETQ. The CDR3 length is 14 residues. The CDR3 is CASSHRQVFNEQFF. CDR3 bases: TGCGCCAGCAGCCACCGACAGGTTTTCAATGAGCAGTTCTTC.

In its sample, this clone was seen many times. The V call is TRBV5-4, the J call TRBJ1-1; the D gene is possibly TRBD1 (5 bases). V was cut by 4 bases and J by 2 bases, with 9 bases left in between. This CDR3 spans 13 amino acids. The germline V gene has CDR1 SGHNT and CDR2 YYREEE (reference sequence). The CDR3 region is CASSRDSNTEAFF. In DNA form, the CDR3 reads TGTGCCAGCAGCCGCGACAGTAACACTGAAGCTTTCTTT. Based on the CDR3 plus reference TRBV5-4 and TRBJ1-1, the full variable domain is ETGVTQSPTHLIKTRGQQVTLRCSSQSGHNTVSWYQQALGQGPQFIFQYYREEENGRGNFPPRFSGLQFPNYSSELNVNALELDDSALYLCASSRDSNTEAFFGQGTRLTVV.

This clone turned up a few times. This rearrangement joins TRBV19 to TRBJ2-5; D perhaps matches TRBD1 (6 bases). The CDR3 consists of 13 residues. V lost 3 bases and J 3 bases, leaving 8 bases between the germline ends. The germline CDR1 and CDR2 sequences are LNHDA and SQIVND (reference sequence). The CDR3 DNA is TGTGCCAGTAGTATGGGGGCGGAAGAGACCCAGTACTTC. As protein: CASSMGAEETQYF.

This clone showed up just a few times. The rearrangement joins TRBV14 to TRBJ1-2; no firm D call. The germline V gene encodes CDR1 SGHDN and CDR2 FVKESK. V lost 1 base to trimming and J lost 5 bases, with 20 bases between them. This CDR3 spans 17 amino acids. CDR3 protein: CASSQAGLQPNLYGYTF. DNA of the CDR3: TGTGCCAGCAGCCAAGCGGGGTTACAGCCAAACCTTTATGGCTACACCTTC.

V is TRBV11-3 and J is TRBJ2-1; TRBD2 aligns across 7 bases. Unmatched junction bases numbered 7, after V lost 5 bases and J lost 9 bases. The length of the CDR3 is 13 residues. The germline CDR1 and CDR2 sequences are SGHNT and YENEEA. CDR3: CASSLTSSGEQFF. CDR3 DNA sequence: TGTGCCAGCAGCCTGACTAGCTCAGGTGAGCAGTTCTTC.

J is TRBJ1-2 and V is TRBV7-2; D is unclear. V lost 6 bases to trimming and J lost 3 bases, with 11 bases between them. The germline V gene encodes CDR1 SGHTA and CDR2 FQGNSA. The CDR3 is 13 residues long. The CDR3 coding sequence is TGTGCCAGCAGATCAGCGAGACACTATGGCTACACCTTC. Its protein is CASRSARHYGYTF.

This clone was detected a few times. The chain is built from TRBV9 and TRBJ2-7; D remains ambiguous. V lost 0 bases and J 2 bases, leaving 9 bases between the germline ends. CDR3 length equals 14 residues. Germline CDR1 reads SGDLS; CDR2 reads YYNGEE. DNA of the CDR3: TGTGCCAGCAGCGTAGCGGCGCCCGCCTACGAGCAGTACTTC. It translates to CASSVAAPAYEQYF.

This clone was observed at least ten times. The chain joins TRBV15 to TRBJ2-3; the match to TRBD1 covers 7 bases. J lost 1 base, V lost 2 bases, and 9 bases had no gene match. This CDR3 spans 17 amino acids. CDR1 LNHNV and CDR2 YYDKDF come from the germline V gene (reference sequence). The CDR3 region has the DNA TGTGCCACCAGCAGAAGGGGGCAGAGCTTCGGCACAGATACGCAGTATTTT. As protein: CATSRRGQSFGTDTQYF.

There are a few counts of this clone. The V and J genes are TRBV20-1 and TRBJ1-1; D is ambiguous. V lost 0 bases and J lost 5, with 1 base in between. The CDR3 extends over 10 amino acids. Germline values: CDR1 DFQATT, CDR2 SNEGSKA (reference sequence). The CDR3 reads CSARETEAFF. The DNA of the CDR3 is TGCAGTGCTAGAGAGACTGAAGCTTTCTTT.

The chain joins TRBV29-1 to TRBJ2-7; D gene ambiguous. Germline V lookup: CDR1 SQVTM, CDR2 ANQGSEA. The CDR3 is 10 residues long. Trimming removed 5 bases at V and 6 bases at J, with 8 bases between. CDR3 coding DNA: TGCAGCGTTAAGGATAGCGAGCAGTACTTC. It codes for CSVKDSEQYF.

This clone was picked up a small number of times. V and J are TRBV2 and TRBJ1-4; D is ambiguous. CDR3 size: 12 residues. Germline values: CDR1 SNHLY, CDR2 FYNNEI. V shed 0 bases and J shed 17 bases, with 13 bases lying between them. CDR3 residues: CASSEAPADGFF. For the CDR3, the DNA is TGTGCCAGCAGTGAAGCGCCGGCTGATGGTTTTTTT.

The chain employs TRBV5-1 and TRBJ2-6; the D is unclear. V lost 1 base, J lost 2 bases, and 4 bases lay in between. This CDR3 has 14 amino acids. Looked up from germline, CDR1 is SGHRS and CDR2 is YFSETQ. Here the CDR3 reads CASSLSTGANVLTF. CDR3 in DNA: TGCGCCAGCAGCTTGAGTACTGGGGCCAACGTCCTGACTTTC.

The chain links TRBV7-9 to TRBJ2-1; no definite D call. The V and J ends lost 1 base and 12 bases respectively, with 16 bases between them. CDR1 and CDR2 (germline): SEHNR, FQNEAQ (reference sequence). This CDR3 is 14 amino acids long. CDR3 protein: CASSLELAHNAQFF. The CDR3 DNA is TGTGCCAGCAGCTTAGAACTGGCCCATAACGCGCAGTTCTTC.

This clone was recorded a few times. V usage is TRBV4-1 and J usage is TRBJ2-4; D is possibly TRBD1 (6 bases). The CDR3 is 17 residues long. CDR1 and CDR2 (germline): MGHRA, YSYEKL. Trimming cost V 0 bases and J 8 bases, with 20 bases left between them. For the CDR3, the DNA is TGCGCCAGCAGCCAAGACCGGACAGTCCCCACGGGGTACATTCAGTACTTC. Protein: CASSQDRTVPTGYIQYF.

J is TRBJ2-1 and V is TRBV7-2; D possibly corresponds to TRBD1 (6 bases). CDR1 and CDR2 from the germline V gene are SGHTA and FQGNSA. The CDR3 is 14 residues long. V was pared by 3 bases and J by 8 bases, with 14 bases between. The chain's CDR3 is CASSFQGPGYEQFF. Written as DNA, the CDR3 is TGTGCCAGCAGCTTCCAGGGGCCCGGGTATGAGCAGTTCTTC.

This clone was seen a few times. The CDR3 here is CASRAGQETQYF. In DNA form, the CDR3 reads TGTGCCAGCAGGGCGGGTCAAGAGACCCAGTACTTC. V and J are TRBV6-5 and TRBJ2-5; D possibly corresponds to TRBD2 (5 bases). The CDR3 length is 12 residues. V shed 6 bases and J shed 2 bases, with 7 bases lying between them. Germline V gene lookup returns CDR1 MNHEY and CDR2 SVGAGI.

The V gene is TRBV5-4, the J gene TRBJ2-1, with 13 bases aligning to TRBD2. J was trimmed by 7 bases and V by 1 base; bases with no gene match: 2. Germline CDR1 SGHNT, CDR2 YYREEE (reference sequence). There are 15 residues in the CDR3. The CDR3 loop is CASSLTSGGANEQFF. The DNA of the CDR3 is TGTGCCAGCAGCTTGACTAGCGGGGGGGCAAATGAGCAGTTCTTC.

The chain has TRBV4-3 and TRBJ2-1, with D possibly TRBD2 on 5 matching bases. The CDR3 is made up of 13 amino acids. Germline CDR1 reads LGHNA; CDR2 reads YSLEER. V lost 1 base, J lost 12 bases, and 13 bases lay in between. DNA of the CDR3: TGCGCCAGCAGCCAAGGTCGGGGTCGGGGGCAGTTCTTC. It is translated as CASSQGRGRGQFF.